This entry features one T cell receptor beta chain sequence. This record belongs to a study of blood T cell repertoires in COVID-19. Trimming stripped 0 bases from V and 5 bases from J, with 9 bases between. Germline CDR1 and CDR2: SGHKS and YYEKEE (reference sequence). The CDR3 extends over 13 amino acids. Only in-frame clones appear in the TCRdb table, and some are missing; sequencing was by immunoSEQ multiplex PCR. The table shows more than 70,000 clones, with 80% to 90% occurring only once. This clonotype originated in a man aged 45-60 years with active COVID-19. Sequencing was carried out using peripheral blood. The genes are TRBV5-5 and TRBJ2-7; D call uncertain. The CDR3 is CASSLGRLDEQYF. CDR3 nucleotide sequence: TGTGCCAGCAGCTTGGGCCGGCTAGACGAGCAGTACTTC.